The 31 T cell receptor beta chains given below trace back to one sample, sequenced in a study of blood T cell repertoires in COVID-19 (dated by TCRdb to 2019 to 2021). To prepare the library, the immunoSEQ multiplex PCR assay was applied. TCRdb limited this immuneACCESS table to in-frame rearrangements with V and J called. A share of clones is missing; checked studies link under half to unresolved V genes, and the rest is unexplained. The sample table holds about 54,000 clones, of which roughly 87% were seen once. More than 3% of the sample comes from the top ten. Specimen: peripheral blood. Receptors were obtained from a man aged 40-49 years with COVID-19, enrolled during active disease.

The chain couples TRBV2 to TRBJ2-5, with D possibly matching TRBD2 (6 bases). The V end lost 4 bases, the J end lost 5 bases, and 14 bases lay between the germline ends. This CDR3 is built from 14 residues. CDR1 SNHLY and CDR2 FYNNEI come from the germline V gene. Written as DNA, the CDR3 is TGTGCCAGCAGTGGACTAGTTGGAATGGAGACCCAGTACTTC. Amino acid sequence: CASSGLVGMETQYF.

V is TRBV7-9 and J is TRBJ2-5, with D unclear. Deletions cut 3 bases from V and 1 base from J, with 3 bases between. CDR1 and CDR2 from the germline V gene are SEHNR and FQNEAQ (reference sequence). The CDR3 covers 12 residues. The DNA of the CDR3 is TGTGCCAGCAGCTTCCTCCAAGAGACCCAGTACTTC. It specifies CASSFLQETQYF.

J is TRBJ2-3 and V is TRBV29-1; 12 bases match TRBD2. Trimming at V came to 4 bases and at J to 5 bases, leaving 7 bases not matched to a gene. The CDR3 has 15 amino acids. In germline, CDR1 is SQVTM, CDR2 ANQGSEA. The chain's CDR3 is CSVVGLAGGQDTQYF. CDR3 DNA: TGCAGCGTTGTAGGTCTAGCGGGGGGGCAAGATACGCAGTATTTT.

This clone was counted once. CDR3 sequence reads: CASSFLKALGRDEQYF. The CDR3 nucleotides are TGTGCCAGCAGTTTTCTGAAGGCTTTGGGGAGGGACGAGCAGTACTTC. The chain uses TRBV6-5 and TRBJ2-7, with 7 bases aligning to TRBD2. CDR3 length: 16 residues. Germline V gene sequence: CDR1 MNHEY, CDR2 SVGAGI. Trimming took 4 bases from V and 5 from J; bases not matched to a gene: 14.

The CDR3 DNA follows: TGTGCCAGCAGTTACTCGAACAGGGCCGGCACAGATACGCAGTATTTT. Translation: CASSYSNRAGTDTQYF. The chain combines TRBV6-6 with TRBJ2-3; TRBD1 might be the D (6 bases). The CDR3 totals 16 residues. V was pared by 0 bases and J by 1 base, with 11 bases between. From germline, CDR1 is MNHNY and CDR2 SVGAGI (reference sequence).

V usage is TRBV7-9 and J usage is TRBJ1-1; D unresolved. Germline V gene lookup returns CDR1 SEHNR and CDR2 FQNEAQ (reference sequence). With 2 bases removed from V and 10 bases from J, the gap between germline ends came to 14 bases. The CDR3 has 13 residues. This CDR3 reads CASSLLPGNGAFF. The CDR3 DNA sequence: TGTGCCAGCAGCTTACTCCCGGGAAACGGAGCTTTCTTT.

The CDR3 DNA reads TGTGCCAGCAGCCCTACCTCGGGGGGATACGAGCAGTACTTC. Translation: CASSPTSGGYEQYF. The chain employs TRBV7-8 and TRBJ2-7, with 7 positions matching TRBD2. This CDR3 has 14 amino acids. The germline V gene encodes CDR1 SGHVS and CDR2 FQNEAQ. The J segment lost 4 bases and the V segment lost 5 bases, leaving 8 bases of the junction unmatched.

The chain carries TRBV19 and TRBJ2-4; tentative D call: TRBD1 (6 bases). The germline V gene has CDR1 LNHDA and CDR2 SQIVND (reference sequence). The CDR3 totals 17 residues. Trimming removed 2 bases at V and 2 bases at J, with 16 bases between. The CDR3 region is CASSIRQGMRTKNIQYF. Here the CDR3 DNA reads TGTGCCAGTAGTATAAGGCAGGGGATGCGGACCAAAAACATTCAGTACTTC. The entire variable domain, with the rest obtained from reference TRBV19 and TRBJ2-4, is as follows: DGGITQSPKYLFRKEGQNVTLSCEQNLNHDAMYWYRQDPGQGLRLIYYSQIVNDFQKGDIAEGYSVSREKKESFPLTVTSAQKNPTAFYLCASSIRQGMRTKNIQYFGAGTRLSVL.

In this sample, this clone turned up once. This chain joins TRBV7-7 and TRBJ2-1; 7 nucleotides match TRBD2. CDR3 length: 14 amino acids. The ends lost 2 bases at V and 7 bases at J; junction bases unmatched: 5. Germline V gene data show CDR1 as SSHAT and CDR2 as FNYEAQ (reference sequence). CDR3 in amino acids: CASSLSLADNEQFF. DNA of the CDR3: TGTGCCAGCAGCTTAAGTCTAGCGGATAATGAGCAGTTCTTC.

This clone has only a few counts. J is TRBJ1-5 and V is TRBV2; the D is unclear. Trimming took 0 bases from V and 7 from J, leaving 4 bases between them. Germline loops: CDR1 SNHLY, CDR2 FYNNEI. CDR3 length: 12 amino acids. DNA of the CDR3: TGTGCCAGCAGTGAAGCGCAGCAGCCCCAGCATTTT. Amino acid sequence: CASSEAQQPQHF.

This clone is a singleton in its sample. The chain combines TRBV7-2 with TRBJ2-6; no clear D. The V gene lost 1 base and the J gene lost 4 bases, with 14 bases spanning the gap. The CDR3 runs to 17 residues. The V gene's germline CDR1 is SGHTA and CDR2 FQGNSA. For the CDR3, the DNA is TGTGCCAGCAGCTTAGGCCTAGGCGGTTCCGGGGCCAACGTCCTGACTTTC. The encoded protein is CASSLGLGGSGANVLTF.

This sequence joins TRBV2 and TRBJ1-2; TRBD1 aligns across 7 bases. This CDR3 comprises 16 residues. Germline V gene sequence: CDR1 SNHLY, CDR2 FYNNEI. Trimming at V came to 5 bases and at J to 7 bases, leaving 16 bases not matched to a gene. CDR3 loop: CASSTLLSGGIGGYTF. The CDR3 region has the DNA TGTGCCAGCAGTACGCTCCTGTCAGGGGGGATCGGTGGCTACACCTTC.

J is TRBJ1-3 and V is TRBV11-2, with D possibly matching TRBD1 (6 bases). Germline CDR1 reads SGHAT; CDR2 reads FQNNGV. This CDR3 comprises 15 residues. Trimming took 2 bases from V and 4 from J, leaving 12 bases between them. CDR3 loop: CASSLTQGLGNTIYF. The CDR3 nucleotides are TGTGCCAGCAGCTTAACCCAGGGGCTAGGAAACACCATATATTTT. The whole variable domain, remainder taken from reference TRBV11-2 and TRBJ1-3, is EAGVAQSPRYKIIEKRQSVAFWCNPISGHATLYWYQQILGQGPKLLIQFQNNGVVDDSQLPKDRFSAERLKGVDSTLKIQPAKLEDSAVYLCASSLTQGLGNTIYFGEGSWLTVV.

This rearrangement joins TRBV5-8 to TRBJ2-3; possibly TRBD2 for D (5 bases). Trimming removed 2 bases at V and 4 bases at J, with 11 bases between. This CDR3 spans 14 amino acids. Looked up from germline, CDR1 is SGHTS and CDR2 is YDEGEE. CDR3 nucleotide sequence: TGTGCCAGCAGCTTACCGGGAAGGCCAGATACGCAGTATTTT. Its protein product is CASSLPGRPDTQYF.

This chain joins TRBV7-9 and TRBJ1-6; D is unclear. V dropped 5 bases and J dropped 9 bases, with 11 bases sitting between them. Germline V gene data show CDR1 as SEHNR and CDR2 as FQNEAQ (reference sequence). There are 13 residues in the CDR3. For the CDR3, the DNA is TGTGCCAGCAGCGCTGGCGGTGGTTCACCCCTCCACTTT. Protein product: CASSAGGGSPLHF.

This clone occurred once. V is TRBV13 and J is TRBJ2-7; perhaps TRBD1 as D (5 bases). In germline, CDR1 is PRHDT, CDR2 FYEKMQ (reference sequence). The CDR3 extends over 12 amino acids. V lost 5 bases, J lost 6 bases, and 11 bases lay in between. The CDR3 sequence is CASSPDSGEQYF. DNA for the CDR3: TGTGCCAGCAGCCCTGACAGTGGCGAGCAGTACTTC.

The V gene is TRBV7-9, the J gene TRBJ1-4, with 10 bases identical to TRBD1. Unmatched junction bases numbered 3, after V lost 5 bases and J lost 6 bases. This CDR3 has 14 residues. Germline loops: CDR1 SEHNR, CDR2 FQNEAQ (reference sequence). The CDR3 loop is CASSLGTGDEKLFF. The CDR3 DNA is TGTGCCAGCAGCCTCGGGACAGGGGATGAAAAACTGTTTTTT.

The genes are TRBV19 and TRBJ1-1; possible D gene TRBD1, 5 bases. Germline V CDR1 and CDR2: LNHDA, SQIVND (reference sequence). The CDR3 sequence is 13 residues long. Trimming cost V 4 bases and J 1 base, with 7 bases left between them. CDR3 nucleotides: TGTGCCAGTAGTAGCCAGGGGAACACTGAAGCTTTCTTT. Amino acid sequence: CASSSQGNTEAFF.

The V gene is TRBV5-8, the J gene TRBJ2-7; TRBD2 might be the D (5 bases). Germline V lookup: CDR1 SGHTS, CDR2 YDEGEE. The V end lost 7 bases, the J end lost 6 bases, and 11 bases lay between the germline ends. The CDR3 is 11 amino acids. The CDR3 region is CASRLRGEQYF. The CDR3 DNA follows: TGTGCCAGCCGACTCCGGGGCGAGCAGTACTTC.

CDR3 region: CASSQLGQGGLLLFF. The CDR3 nucleotides read TGTGCCAGCAGCCAACTGGGACAGGGAGGCCTCCTGCTGTTTTTT. The V call is TRBV2, the J call TRBJ2-2; 9 nucleotides match TRBD1. The CDR3 totals 15 residues. The V gene's germline CDR1 is SNHLY and CDR2 FYNNEI. V lost 6 bases, J lost 13 bases, and 15 bases stayed unmatched.

The V gene is TRBV11-2, the J gene TRBJ1-6; D might be TRBD1 (6 bases). V lost 5 bases and J 9 bases, leaving 14 bases between the germline ends. The CDR3 consists of 14 residues. CDR1 SGHAT and CDR2 FQNNGV come from the germline V gene. The DNA of the CDR3 is TGTGCCAGCAGCCCACAGATAGGGGGTTCACCCCTCCACTTT. This translates into CASSPQIGGSPLHF.

This clone was seen a handful of times. V usage is TRBV24-1 and J usage is TRBJ2-5; D may be TRBD2 (5 bases). This CDR3 is built from 14 residues. Germline lookup yields CDR1 KGHDR and CDR2 SFDVKD. Trimming shortened V by 6 bases and J by 2 bases, and 12 bases separated the two germline ends. Written as DNA, the CDR3 is TGTGCCACCAGTCAACCTGGGGAGCAAGAGACCCAGTACTTC. Residues: CATSQPGEQETQYF.

The CDR3 is CASSFNAETEAFF. The CDR3 DNA sequence: TGTGCCAGCAGTTTTAATGCTGAGACTGAAGCTTTCTTT. The chain employs TRBV28 and TRBJ1-1; no firm D call. The V end was cut by 3 bases, the J end by 5 bases, with 10 bases between. This CDR3 contains 13 residues. Germline assignment: CDR1 MDHEN and CDR2 SYDVKM. Full variable domain (remainder filled in from reference TRBV28 and TRBJ1-1): DVKVTQSSRYLVKRTGEKVFLECVQDMDHENMFWYRQDPGLGLRLIYFSYDVKMKEKGDIPEGYSVSREKKERFSLILESASTNQTSMYLCASSFNAETEAFFGQGTRLTVV.

This clone was seen only once. The J gene is TRBJ2-3, the V gene TRBV20-1, with 13 positions matching TRBD2. The CDR3 has 11 amino acids. CDR1 DFQATT and CDR2 SNEGSKA come from the germline V gene (reference sequence). The CDR3 coding sequence is TGCAGGACTAGCGGGAGGGATACGCAGTATTTT. Translating it yields CRTSGRDTQYF.

CDR3 sequence: CASSAGQANEQFF. CDR3 sequence (DNA): TGTGCCAGCAGTGCAGGACAGGCCAATGAGCAGTTCTTC. The genes are TRBV2 and TRBJ2-1; 7 nucleotides match TRBD1. This CDR3 is built from 13 residues. The V and J ends lost 4 bases and 6 bases, in that order; junction bases with no gene match: 3. Germline CDR1 is SNHLY and CDR2 is FYNNEI.

This clone was observed once. The CDR3 loop reads CASSLSRGQGISKNIQYF. The DNA for the CDR3 is TGTGCCAGCAGTTTATCCCGGGGACAGGGAATTAGCAAAAACATTCAGTACTTC. The chain combines TRBV28 with TRBJ2-4, with TRBD1 identical over 9 bases. Germline V gene data show CDR1 as MDHEN and CDR2 as SYDVKM. V dropped 1 base and J dropped 3; count of bases not matched to a gene: 10. The CDR3 runs 18 residues. The variable domain in full, with the rest retrieved from reference TRBV28 and TRBJ2-4, is DVKVTQSSRYLVKRTGEKVFLECVQDMDHENMFWYRQDPGLGLRLIYFSYDVKMKEKGDIPEGYSVSREKKERFSLILESASTNQTSMYLCASSLSRGQGISKNIQYFGAGTRLSVL.

V usage is TRBV19 and J usage is TRBJ2-1, with 11 positions matching TRBD2. J lost 5 bases, V lost 7 bases, and 4 bases had no gene match. Germline CDR1 LNHDA, CDR2 SQIVND (reference sequence). The CDR3 has 14 amino acids. CDR3 sequence reads: CASNLAGGDNEQFF. CDR3 coding DNA: TGTGCCAGTAACTTAGCGGGAGGGGACAATGAGCAGTTCTTC.

This chain uses TRBV4-1 with TRBJ2-7; D is possibly TRBD1 (6 bases). The CDR3 is 16 amino acids. CDR1 and CDR2 from the germline V gene are MGHRA and YSYEKL. The V end was cut by 2 bases, the J end by 4 bases, with 18 bases between. The CDR3 loop reads CASSQTSGTQSYEQYF. CDR3 coding DNA: TGCGCCAGCAGCCAAACCTCGGGGACACAGAGTTACGAGCAGTACTTC.

The chain is built from TRBV12-3 or TRBV12-4 and TRBJ2-7; D unclear. V lost 2 bases and J 3 bases, leaving 5 bases between the germline ends. The CDR3 length is 12 residues. CDR3 region: CASSLSNYEQYF. CDR3 nucleotide sequence: TGTGCCAGCAGTTTATCTAACTACGAGCAGTACTTC.

This chain links TRBV27 with TRBJ2-4; weak D call: TRBD2 (5 bases). Germline CDR1 and CDR2: MNHEY and SMNVEV (reference sequence). There are 16 residues in the CDR3. Deletions cut 4 bases from V and 0 bases from J, with 13 bases between. The CDR3 loop reads CASSSRGNLAKNIQYF. The CDR3 nucleotides read TGTGCCAGCAGTTCCCGAGGGAACCTAGCCAAAAACATTCAGTACTTC.

The chain joins TRBV4-1 to TRBJ1-2; D call uncertain. Trimming pared 0 bases from V and 2 bases from J, leaving 7 bases between. CDR1 is MGHRA, CDR2 YSYEKL, per germline. This CDR3 spans 14 amino acids. CDR3 DNA: TGCGCCAGCAGCCAAGAATCGGGGAACTATGGCTACACCTTC. Protein: CASSQESGNYGYTF.